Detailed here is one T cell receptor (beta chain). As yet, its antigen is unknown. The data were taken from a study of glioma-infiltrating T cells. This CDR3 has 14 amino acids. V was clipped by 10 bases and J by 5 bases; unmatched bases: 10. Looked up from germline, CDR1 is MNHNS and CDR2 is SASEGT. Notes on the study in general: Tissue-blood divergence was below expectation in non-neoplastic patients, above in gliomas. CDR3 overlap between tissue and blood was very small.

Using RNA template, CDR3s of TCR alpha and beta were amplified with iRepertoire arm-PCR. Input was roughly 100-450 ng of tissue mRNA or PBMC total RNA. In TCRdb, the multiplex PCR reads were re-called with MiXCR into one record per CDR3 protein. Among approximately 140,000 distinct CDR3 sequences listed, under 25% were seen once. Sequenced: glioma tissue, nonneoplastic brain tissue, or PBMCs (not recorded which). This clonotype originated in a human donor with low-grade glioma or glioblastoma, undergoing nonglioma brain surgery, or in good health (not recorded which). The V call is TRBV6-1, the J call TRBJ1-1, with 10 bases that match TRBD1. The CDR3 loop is CATATGGAVTEAFF. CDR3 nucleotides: TGTGCCACCGCGACAGGGGGCGCCGTAACTGAAGCTTTCTTT.